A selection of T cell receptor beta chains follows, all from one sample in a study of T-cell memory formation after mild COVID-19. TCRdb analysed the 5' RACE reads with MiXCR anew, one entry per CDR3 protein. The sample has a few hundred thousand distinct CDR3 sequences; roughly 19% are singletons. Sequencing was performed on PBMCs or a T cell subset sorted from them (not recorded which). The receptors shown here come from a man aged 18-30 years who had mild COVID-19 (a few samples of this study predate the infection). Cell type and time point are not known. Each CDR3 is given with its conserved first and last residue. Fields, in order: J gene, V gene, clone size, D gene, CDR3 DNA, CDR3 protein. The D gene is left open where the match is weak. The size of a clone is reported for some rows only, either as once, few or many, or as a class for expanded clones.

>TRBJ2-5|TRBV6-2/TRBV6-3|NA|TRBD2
TGTGCCAGCGGACCGGGACTAGCGGCCCAAGAGACCCAGTACTTC
CASGPGLAAQETQYF
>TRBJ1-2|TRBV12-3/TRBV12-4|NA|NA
TGTGCCAGCAGTTTAGCGCTGAGCGGTAGCTACACCTTC
CASSLALSGSYTF
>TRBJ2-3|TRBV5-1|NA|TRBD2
TGCGCCAGCAGCTTGGTGGTAGCGGGGTACACAGATACGCAGTATTTT
CASSLVVAGYTDTQYF
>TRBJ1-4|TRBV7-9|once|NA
TGTGCCAGCAGCTTAGGTTTGGTGGACAGCGAAAAACTGTTTTTT
CASSLGLVDSEKLFF
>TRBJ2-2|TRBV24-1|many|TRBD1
TGTGCCACCAGTGATTTGGACAGGGACACCGGGGAGCTGTTTTTT
CATSDLDRDTGELFF
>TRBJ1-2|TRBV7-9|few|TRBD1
TGTGCCAGCAGCTTAGCGCTCGAAGGGGGCGGTAACTATGGCTACACCTTC
CASSLALEGGGNYGYTF
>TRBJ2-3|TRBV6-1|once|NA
TGTGCCAGCAGTGACAACGGTCTTCAGTCAGATACGCAGTATTTT
CASSDNGLQSDTQYF
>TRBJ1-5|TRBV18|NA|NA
TGTGCCAGCTCACCAATGGAGGGTAGCAATCAGCCCCAGCATTTT
CASSPMEGSNQPQHF
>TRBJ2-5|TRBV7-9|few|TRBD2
TGTGCCAGCAGCTCAAACGCCGGGACTAGTCGTGTATCGGAGACCCAGTACTTC
CASSSNAGTSRVSETQYF
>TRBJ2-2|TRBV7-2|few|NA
TGTGCCAGCAGCCCTACGGGAGCTGTCCCCGGGGAGCTGTTTTTT
CASSPTGAVPGELFF
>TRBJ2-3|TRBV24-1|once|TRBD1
TGTGCCACCAGTGACGGGACAGGGCCGATGGGCACAGATACGCAGTATTTT
CATSDGTGPMGTDTQYF
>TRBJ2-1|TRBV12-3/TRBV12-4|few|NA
TGTGCCAGCACCTTGGGGACACTGGGACGGGAGCAGTTCTTC
CASTLGTLGREQFF
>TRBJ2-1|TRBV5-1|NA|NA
TGCGCCAGCAGCTTGGGGACGACTGACCTCGATGAGCAGTTCTTC
CASSLGTTDLDEQFF
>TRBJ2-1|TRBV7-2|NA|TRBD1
TGTGCCAGCGGCCTAGGGGACAGAGCCTACAATGAGCAGTTCTTC
CASGLGDRAYNEQFF
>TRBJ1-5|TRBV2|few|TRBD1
TGTGCCAGCAAGTCCCCGGGACAGGGGCTTAGCAATCAGCCCCAGCATTTT
CASKSPGQGLSNQPQHF
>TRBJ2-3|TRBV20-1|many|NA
TGCAGTGCTCCCGGACCGGGGGATACGCAGTATTTT
CSAPGPGDTQYF
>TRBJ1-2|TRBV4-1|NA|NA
TGCGCCAGCAGCCAAGATAATCGGGAGGCTAACTATGGCTACACCTTC
CASSQDNREANYGYTF
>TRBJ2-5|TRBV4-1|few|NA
TGCGCCAGCAGCCAAGATCCTTTAAGCTACCAAGAGACCCAGTACTTC
CASSQDPLSYQETQYF
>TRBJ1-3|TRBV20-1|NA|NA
TGCAGTGCTACGGGGGGCTCTTCTGGAAACACCATATATTTT
CSATGGSSGNTIYF
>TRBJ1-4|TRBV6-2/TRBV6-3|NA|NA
TGTGCCAGCAGTTACCACGACAGGTCGGCAACTAATGAAAAACTGTTTTTT
CASSYHDRSATNEKLFF
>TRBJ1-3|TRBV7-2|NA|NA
TGTGCCAGCAGCTCCCAAGGGGGGGCTGGAAACACCATATATTTT
CASSSQGGAGNTIYF
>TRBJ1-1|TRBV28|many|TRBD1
TGTGCCAGCAGTCCAGGGGCGGGACAGGGAAAAAGTCCTGAAGCTTTCTTT
CASSPGAGQGKSPEAFF
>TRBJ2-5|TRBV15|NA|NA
TGTGCCACCAGCAGGTCTCTGGGCTCAGAGACCCAGTACTTC
CATSRSLGSETQYF
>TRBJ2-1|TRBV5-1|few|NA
TGCGCCAGCAGCACTCTCTCAAGGACCCCCTACAATGAGCAGTTCTTC
CASSTLSRTPYNEQFF
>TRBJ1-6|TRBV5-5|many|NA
TGTGCCAGCACCGAGGGGGGACCCCTCCACTTT
CASTEGGPLHF
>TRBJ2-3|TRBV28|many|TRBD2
TGTGCCAGCAGTTCAAGCGGGGGGGCCGGAACAGATACGCAGTATTTT
CASSSSGGAGTDTQYF
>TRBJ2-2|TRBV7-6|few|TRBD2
TGTGCCAGCAGCTTACGCGGGGGAGGCACCGGGGAGCTGTTTTTT
CASSLRGGGTGELFF
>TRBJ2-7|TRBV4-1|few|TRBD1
TGCGCCAGCAGCCAGCCGGGACAGTCCTACGAGCAGTACTTC
CASSQPGQSYEQYF
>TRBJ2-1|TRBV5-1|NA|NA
TGCGCCAGCGCCCGCGGGGTAGCCCCTACGAATGAGCAGTTCTTC
CASARGVAPTNEQFF
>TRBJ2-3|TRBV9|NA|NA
TGTGCCAGCAGCGGCCGGGACTCTCCCGCAGATACGCAGTATTTT
CASSGRDSPADTQYF
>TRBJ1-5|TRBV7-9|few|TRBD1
TGTGCCAGCAGCCCCACAGGGGATCAGCCCCAGCATTTT
CASSPTGDQPQHF
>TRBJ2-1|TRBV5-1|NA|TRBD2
TGCGCCAGCAGCTGGGACTCGGGGGGGGCGATCGAGCAGTTCTTC
CASSWDSGGAIEQFF
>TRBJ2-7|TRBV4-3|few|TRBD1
TGCGCCAGCAGCCGGACCCGGGACAGGGTCGGATACGAGCAGTACTTC
CASSRTRDRVGYEQYF
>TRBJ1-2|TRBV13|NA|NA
TGTGCCAGCAGGTTAAACAGGAGGTCGTATGGCTACACCTTC
CASRLNRRSYGYTF
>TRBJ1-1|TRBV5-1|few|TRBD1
TGCGCCAGCAGACCGACAGGGGGCTGGGACACTGAAGCTTTCTTT
CASRPTGGWDTEAFF
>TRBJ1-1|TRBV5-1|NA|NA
TGCGCCAGCAGCTGGTTGGGGGACACTGAAGCTTTCTTT
CASSWLGDTEAFF
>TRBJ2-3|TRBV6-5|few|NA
TGTGCCAGCAGTTACGACACGGATACGCAGTATTTT
CASSYDTDTQYF
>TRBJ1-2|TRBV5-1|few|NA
TGCGCCAGCAGCGATCAGGTCAACTATGGCTACACCTTC
CASSDQVNYGYTF